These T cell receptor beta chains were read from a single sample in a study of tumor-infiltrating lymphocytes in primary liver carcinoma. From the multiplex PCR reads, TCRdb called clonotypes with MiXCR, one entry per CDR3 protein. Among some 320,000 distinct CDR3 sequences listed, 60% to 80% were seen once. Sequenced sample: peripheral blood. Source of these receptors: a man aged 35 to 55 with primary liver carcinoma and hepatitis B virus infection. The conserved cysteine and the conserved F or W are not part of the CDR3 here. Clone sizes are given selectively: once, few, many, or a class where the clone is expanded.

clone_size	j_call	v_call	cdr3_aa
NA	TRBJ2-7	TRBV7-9	ASSPSLRPGLEQY
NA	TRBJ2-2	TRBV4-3	ASSIIGVGELF
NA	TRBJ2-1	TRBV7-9	ARSQPRQPGAYNEQL
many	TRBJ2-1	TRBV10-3	AISESPGAHDNEQF
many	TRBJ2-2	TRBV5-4	ASSSGVAGGIGELF
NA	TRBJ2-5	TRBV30	AWSVRGSAGFQETQY
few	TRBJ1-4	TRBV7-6	ASSLAGSNEKLF
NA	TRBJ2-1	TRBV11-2	ASSSGRGLINEQF
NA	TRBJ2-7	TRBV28	ASSSLGQY
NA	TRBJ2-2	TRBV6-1	ASNPRGTIEELL
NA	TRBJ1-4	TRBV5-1	ASSSGGTNEKLF
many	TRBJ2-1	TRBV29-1	RAESYNEQF
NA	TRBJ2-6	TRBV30	AWSVVDSMRGPGANVLT
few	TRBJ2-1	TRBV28	ASSLTGQGNEQF
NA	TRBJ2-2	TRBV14	ASSLARDGVLAGELF
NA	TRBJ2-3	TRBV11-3	ASSLTVSAGTQY
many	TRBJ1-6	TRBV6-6	ASGGEAGYSPLH
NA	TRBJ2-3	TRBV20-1	SARERYSTSTDTQY
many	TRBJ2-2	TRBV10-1	ASSETSMLLF
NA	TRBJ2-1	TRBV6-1	ASRDRASYNEQF
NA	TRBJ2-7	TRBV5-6	ASSLGLGQGAREQH
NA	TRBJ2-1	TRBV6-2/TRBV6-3	ASSYHNEHF
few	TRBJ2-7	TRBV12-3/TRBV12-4	ASSLATVTYEQY
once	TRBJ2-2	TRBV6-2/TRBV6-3	ASSSRLAGHTGELF
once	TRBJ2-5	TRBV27	ASSPRRGARGQETQY
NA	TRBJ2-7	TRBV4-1	ASSRTSRDHEQY
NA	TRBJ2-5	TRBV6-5	ASSTGQGETQY
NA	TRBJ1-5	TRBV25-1	ASSEYPRGGEVQPQH
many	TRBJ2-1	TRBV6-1	ASSERVSSYNEQF
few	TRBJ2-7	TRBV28	ASSGWSGGYEQY
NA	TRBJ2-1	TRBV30	ARSSPAQPYNEQF
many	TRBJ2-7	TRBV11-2	ASSLGLAGAEQY
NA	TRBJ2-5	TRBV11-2	ASSRESEAQY
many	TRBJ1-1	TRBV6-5	ASSYGISGAEAF
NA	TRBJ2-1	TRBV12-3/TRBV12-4	ASSFMGGVLHEQF
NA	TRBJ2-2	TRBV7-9	ARGERTNTGELF
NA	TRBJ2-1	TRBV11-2	TRSLDWGEQF
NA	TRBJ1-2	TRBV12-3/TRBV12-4	ARSSWDKGEYT
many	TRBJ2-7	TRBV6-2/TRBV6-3	ASSSPSATITYEQY
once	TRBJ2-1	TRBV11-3	ASSLCRDRANEQF
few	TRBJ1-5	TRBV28	ATPILRPNQPQH
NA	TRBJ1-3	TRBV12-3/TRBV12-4	ASSLQGGNTLY
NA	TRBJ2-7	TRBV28	ASRGFEQY
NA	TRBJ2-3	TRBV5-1	ASSSGGGLTDTQY
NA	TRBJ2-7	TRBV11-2	ASSPHLRLAGEFEQY
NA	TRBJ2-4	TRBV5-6	TSSLTGLGNIQY
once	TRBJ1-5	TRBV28	ATIEGGQPQH
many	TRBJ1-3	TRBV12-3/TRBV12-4	ASSQGTGGADTIY
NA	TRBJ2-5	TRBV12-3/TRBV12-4	ASSLIGSTAGEAETQY
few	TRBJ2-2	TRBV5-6	ASTLGGRDTGELF
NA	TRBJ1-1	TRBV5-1	ASSLEDPTGTEAF
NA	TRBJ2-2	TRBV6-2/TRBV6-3	ASSALPGQVNTGELF
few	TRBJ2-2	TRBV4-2	ASSQDIQGAGNTGELF
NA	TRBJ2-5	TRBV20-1	SQTTDGNTQETQY
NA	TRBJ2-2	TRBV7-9	ASSQSITNTGELF